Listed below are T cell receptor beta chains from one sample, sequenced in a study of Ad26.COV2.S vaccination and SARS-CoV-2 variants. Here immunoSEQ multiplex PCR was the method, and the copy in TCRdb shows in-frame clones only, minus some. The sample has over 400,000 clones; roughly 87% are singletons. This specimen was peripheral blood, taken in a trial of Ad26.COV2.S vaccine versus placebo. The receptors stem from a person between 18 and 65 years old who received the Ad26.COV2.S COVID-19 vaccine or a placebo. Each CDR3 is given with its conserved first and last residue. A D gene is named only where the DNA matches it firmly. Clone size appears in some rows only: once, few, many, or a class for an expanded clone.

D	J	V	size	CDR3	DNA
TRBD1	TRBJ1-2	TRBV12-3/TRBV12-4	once	CASNQQGVSGYTF	TGTGCCAGCAATCAACAGGGGGTGAGTGGCTACACCTTC
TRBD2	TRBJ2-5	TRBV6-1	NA	CASSATSGTREETQYF	TGTGCCAGCAGTGCCACTAGCGGAACAAGGGAAGAGACCCAGTACTTC
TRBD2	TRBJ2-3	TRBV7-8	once	CASSLRPQREAYDTDTQYF	TGTGCCAGCAGCTTACGTCCCCAGCGGGAAGCCTATGACACAGATACGCAGTATTTT
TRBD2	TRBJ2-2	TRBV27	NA	CASSQRRLAGTGELFF	TGTGCCAGCAGCCAAAGGCGACTAGCGGGAACTGGGGAGCTGTTTTTT
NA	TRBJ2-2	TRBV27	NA	CASSRGTNTGELFF	TGTGCCAGCAGTCGCGGCACGAACACCGGGGAGCTGTTTTTT
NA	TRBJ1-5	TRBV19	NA	CASSRTQGNSNQPQHF	TGTGCCAGTAGTAGGACCCAGGGGAATAGCAATCAGCCCCAGCATTTT
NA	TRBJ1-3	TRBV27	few	CASSLGSGTSGNTIYF	TGTGCCAGCAGTCTGGGTTCAGGGACCTCTGGAAACACCATATATTTT
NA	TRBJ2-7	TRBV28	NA	CASRPGRAIYEQYF	TGTGCCAGCAGACCCGGACGGGCCATCTACGAGCAGTACTTC
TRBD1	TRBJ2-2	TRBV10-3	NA	CAISSGTGVTGELFF	TGTGCCATCAGTTCCGGGACAGGGGTCACCGGGGAGCTGTTTTTT
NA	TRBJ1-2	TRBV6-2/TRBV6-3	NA	CASSYPGAGTRREGTNYGYTF	TGTGCCAGCAGTTACCCAGGGGCCGGGACCCGACGCGAGGGAACTAACTATGGCTACACCTTC
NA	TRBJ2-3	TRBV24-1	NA	CATSDYRVSGTQYF	TGTGCCACCAGTGACTACAGGGTCTCGGGGACGCAGTATTTT
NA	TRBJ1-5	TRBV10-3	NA	CAISEYRDSNQPQHF	TGTGCCATCAGTGAGTACAGGGACTCCAATCAGCCCCAGCATTTT
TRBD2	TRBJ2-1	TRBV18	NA	CASSPVRTSTSDEQFF	TGTGCCAGCTCACCCGTCCGGACTAGCACGTCGGATGAGCAGTTCTTC
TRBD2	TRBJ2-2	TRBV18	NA	CASSPLLASGELFF	TGTGCCAGCTCACCCCTACTAGCGTCCGGGGAGCTGTTTTTT
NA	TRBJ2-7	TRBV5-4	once	CASSLGSLYEQYF	TGTGCCAGCAGCTTGGGCAGCCTCTACGAGCAGTACTTC
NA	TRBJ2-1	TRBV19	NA	CASSISARWDTRSSSYNEQFF	TGTGCCAGTAGTATAAGTGCCCGCTGGGACACCCGATCGAGCTCCTACAATGAGCAGTTCTTC
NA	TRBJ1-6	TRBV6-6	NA	CASSPRRDYNSPLHF	TGTGCCAGCAGCCCCCGCCGCGATTATAATTCACCCCTCCACTTT
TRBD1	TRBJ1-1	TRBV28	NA	CASTPTGQGLTEAFF	TGTGCCAGCACCCCCACAGGACAGGGGTTGACTGAAGCTTTCTTT
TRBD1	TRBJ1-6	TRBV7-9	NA	CASSPSPGQGSSPLHF	TGTGCCAGCAGCCCCTCACCGGGACAGGGGAGTTCACCCCTCCACTTT